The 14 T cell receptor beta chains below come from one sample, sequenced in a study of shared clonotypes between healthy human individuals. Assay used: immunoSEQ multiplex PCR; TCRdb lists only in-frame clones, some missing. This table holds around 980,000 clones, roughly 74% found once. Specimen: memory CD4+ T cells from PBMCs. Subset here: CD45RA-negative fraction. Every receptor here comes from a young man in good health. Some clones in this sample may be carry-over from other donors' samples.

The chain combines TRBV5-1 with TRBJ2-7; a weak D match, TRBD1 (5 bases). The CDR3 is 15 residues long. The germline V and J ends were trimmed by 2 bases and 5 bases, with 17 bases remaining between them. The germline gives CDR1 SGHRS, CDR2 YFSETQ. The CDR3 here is CASSLGAAGEHEQYF. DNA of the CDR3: TGCGCCAGCAGCTTAGGGGCAGCCGGCGAGCACGAGCAGTACTTC.

CDR3 region: CASSQVSERNEKLFF. CDR3 sequence (DNA): TGCGCCAGCAGCCAAGTCTCAGAAAGGAATGAAAAACTGTTTTTT. The chain is built from TRBV4-1 and TRBJ1-4; D uncertain. Deletions cut 1 base from V and 5 bases from J, with 11 bases between. The V gene's germline CDR1 is MGHRA and CDR2 YSYEKL. The CDR3 consists of 15 residues.

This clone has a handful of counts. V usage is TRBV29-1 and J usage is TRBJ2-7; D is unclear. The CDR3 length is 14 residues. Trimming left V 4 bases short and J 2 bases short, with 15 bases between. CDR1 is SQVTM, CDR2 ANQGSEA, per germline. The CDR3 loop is CSVVWTHSTYEQYF. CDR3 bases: TGCAGCGTTGTCTGGACCCACTCCACCTACGAGCAGTACTTC.

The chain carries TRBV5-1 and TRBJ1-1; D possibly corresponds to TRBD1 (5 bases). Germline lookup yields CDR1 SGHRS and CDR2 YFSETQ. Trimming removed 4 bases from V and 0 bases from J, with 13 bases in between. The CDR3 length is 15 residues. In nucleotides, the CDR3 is TGCGCCAGCAGCGCGCGACAGTTCATGAACACTGAAGCTTTCTTT. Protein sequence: CASSARQFMNTEAFF.

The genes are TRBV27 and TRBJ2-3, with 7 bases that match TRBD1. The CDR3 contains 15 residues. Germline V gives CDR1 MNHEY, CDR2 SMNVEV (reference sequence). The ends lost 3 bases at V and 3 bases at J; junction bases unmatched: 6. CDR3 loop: CASSFRAQGTDTQYF. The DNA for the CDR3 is TGTGCCAGCAGTTTTAGGGCACAGGGGACAGATACGCAGTATTTT.

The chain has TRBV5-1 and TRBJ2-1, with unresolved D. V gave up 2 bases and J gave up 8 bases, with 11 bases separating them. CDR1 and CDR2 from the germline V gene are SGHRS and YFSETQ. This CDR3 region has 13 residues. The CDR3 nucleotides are TGCGCCAGCAGCTTTCATACGGTGGATGAGCAGTTCTTC. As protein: CASSFHTVDEQFF.

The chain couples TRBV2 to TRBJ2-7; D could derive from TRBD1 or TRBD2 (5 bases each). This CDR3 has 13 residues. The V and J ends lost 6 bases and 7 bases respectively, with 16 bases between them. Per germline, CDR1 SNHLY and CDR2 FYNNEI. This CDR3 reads CASRTGLWGEQYF. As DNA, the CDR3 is TGTGCCAGCAGAACTGGACTGTGGGGGGAGCAGTACTTC. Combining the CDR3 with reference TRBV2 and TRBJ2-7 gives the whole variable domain EPEVTQTPSHQVTQMGQEVILRCVPISNHLYFYWYRQILGQKVEFLVSFYNNEISEKSEIFDDQFSVERPDGSNFTLKIRSTKLEDSAMYFCASRTGLWGEQYFGPGTRLTVT.

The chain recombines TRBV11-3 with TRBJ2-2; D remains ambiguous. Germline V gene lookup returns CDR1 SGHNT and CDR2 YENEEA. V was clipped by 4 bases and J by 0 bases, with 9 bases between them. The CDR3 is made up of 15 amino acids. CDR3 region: CASSSNSANTGELFF. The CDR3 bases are TGTGCCAGCAGCTCCAACTCAGCGAACACCGGGGAGCTGTTTTTT.

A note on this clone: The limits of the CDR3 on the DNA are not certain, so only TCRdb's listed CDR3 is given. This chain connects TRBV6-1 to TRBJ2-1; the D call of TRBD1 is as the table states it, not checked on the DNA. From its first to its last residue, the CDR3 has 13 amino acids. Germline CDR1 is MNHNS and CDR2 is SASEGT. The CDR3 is CASSAVGTGSRFF.

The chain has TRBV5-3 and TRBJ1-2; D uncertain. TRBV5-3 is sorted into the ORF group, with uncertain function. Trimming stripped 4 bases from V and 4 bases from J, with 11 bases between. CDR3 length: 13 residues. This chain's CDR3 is CARSESGSYGYTF. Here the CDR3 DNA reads TGTGCCAGAAGCGAATCCGGGAGCTATGGCTACACCTTC.

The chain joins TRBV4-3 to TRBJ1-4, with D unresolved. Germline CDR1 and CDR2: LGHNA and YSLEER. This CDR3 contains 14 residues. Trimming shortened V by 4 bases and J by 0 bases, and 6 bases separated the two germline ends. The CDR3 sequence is CASSRDATNEKLFF. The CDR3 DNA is TGCGCCAGCAGCCGGGATGCAACTAATGAAAAACTGTTTTTT.

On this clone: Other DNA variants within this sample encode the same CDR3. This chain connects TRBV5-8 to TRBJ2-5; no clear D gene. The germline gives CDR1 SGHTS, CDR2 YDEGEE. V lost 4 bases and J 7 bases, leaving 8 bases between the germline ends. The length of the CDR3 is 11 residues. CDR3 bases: TGTGCCAGCAGCCTATCCGGGACCCAGTACTTC. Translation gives CASSLSGTQYF.

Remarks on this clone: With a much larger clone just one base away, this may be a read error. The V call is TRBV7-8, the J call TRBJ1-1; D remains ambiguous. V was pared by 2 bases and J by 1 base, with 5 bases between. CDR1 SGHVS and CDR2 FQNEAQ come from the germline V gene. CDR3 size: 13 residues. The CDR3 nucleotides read TGTGCCAGCAGCTTACGAAAGAACACTGAAGCTTTCTTT. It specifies CASSLRKNTEAFF.

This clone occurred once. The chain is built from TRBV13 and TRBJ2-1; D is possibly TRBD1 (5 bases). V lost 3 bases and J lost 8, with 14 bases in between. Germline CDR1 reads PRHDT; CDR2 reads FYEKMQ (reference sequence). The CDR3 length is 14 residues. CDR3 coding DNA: TGTGCCAGCAGCTTGGTTCAGGGCTCGGATGAGCAGTTCTTC. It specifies CASSLVQGSDEQFF. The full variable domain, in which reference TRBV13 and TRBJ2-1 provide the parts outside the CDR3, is AAGVIQSPRHLIKEKRETATLKCYPIPRHDTVYWYQQGPGQDPQFLISFYEKMQSDKGSIPDRFSAQQFSDYHSELNMSSLELGDSALYFCASSLVQGSDEQFFGPGTRLTVL.